This is a list of T cell receptor beta chains from one sample in a study of radiotherapy plus CTLA-4 blockade in lung cancer. Assay: immunoSEQ multiplex PCR; the TCRdb copy retains only in-frame clones and omits some. Of around 30,000 clones listed, approximately 70% were seen once; the top ten hold under 4.5%. Sequenced here: peripheral blood, sampled from a patient treated with radiotherapy plus ipilimumab. These receptors came from a human donor with non-small cell lung cancer who had stable disease on radiotherapy plus ipilimumab. Each CDR3 is given with its conserved first and last residue. Each record gives: V gene, J gene, CDR3 protein.

v_gene: TRBV28; j_gene: TRBJ1-1; CDR3aa: CASSDPTLYTRRAFF
v_gene: TRBV5-1; j_gene: TRBJ1-1; CDR3aa: CASNRGTELNTEAFF
v_gene: TRBV7-9; j_gene: TRBJ2-7; CDR3aa: CASSPERSGAGLFTYEQYF
v_gene: TRBV5-1; j_gene: TRBJ2-1; CDR3aa: CASSLVPGAGASDSYNEQFF
v_gene: TRBV9; j_gene: TRBJ1-2; CDR3aa: CASSVGVNYGYTF
v_gene: TRBV10-3; j_gene: TRBJ1-5; CDR3aa: CAIRGLINQPQHF
v_gene: TRBV6-6; j_gene: TRBJ1-3; CDR3aa: CASSALQGSGNTIYF
v_gene: TRBV5-1; j_gene: TRBJ2-3; CDR3aa: CASSFRRAGTDTQYF
v_gene: TRBV4-3; j_gene: TRBJ1-2; CDR3aa: CASSQERRGTYGYTF
v_gene: TRBV7-8; j_gene: -; CDR3aa: CASSSQGYEQYF
v_gene: TRBV7-8; j_gene: TRBJ2-5; CDR3aa: CASSLRGNQETQYF
v_gene: TRBV11-3; j_gene: TRBJ1-2; CDR3aa: CASSLGTRGHYGYTF
v_gene: TRBV21-1; j_gene: TRBJ2-3; CDR3aa: CASTPPSAACTDTQYF
v_gene: TRBV4-1; j_gene: TRBJ2-2; CDR3aa: CASSQEANGAYTGELFF
v_gene: TRBV19; j_gene: TRBJ1-4; CDR3aa: CASSIPGTGDEKLFF
v_gene: TRBV5-5; j_gene: TRBJ2-1; CDR3aa: CASSLTVSFGGRNNEQFF
v_gene: TRBV5-8; j_gene: TRBJ2-7; CDR3aa: CASTPGTGAHEQYF
v_gene: TRBV5-4; j_gene: TRBJ2-5; CDR3aa: CASSQGGYQETQYF
v_gene: TRBV7-2; j_gene: TRBJ2-5; CDR3aa: CASRQGRWETQYF
v_gene: TRBV28; j_gene: TRBJ2-7; CDR3aa: CASSFKYEQYF
v_gene: TRBV14; j_gene: TRBJ1-1; CDR3aa: CASSQGAENTEAFF
v_gene: TRBV7-9; j_gene: TRBJ1-2; CDR3aa: CASSLGDRGFNYGYTF
v_gene: TRBV28; j_gene: TRBJ2-3; CDR3aa: CASGETGGPDTQYF
v_gene: TRBV4-2; j_gene: TRBJ2-2; CDR3aa: CASSQYATGANTGELFF
v_gene: TRBV25-1; j_gene: TRBJ2-1; CDR3aa: CASSATTSGTFYNEQFF
v_gene: TRBV6-1; j_gene: TRBJ1-2; CDR3aa: CASSPGAVYGYTF
v_gene: TRBV7-2; j_gene: TRBJ1-2; CDR3aa: CASSLQGNYGYTF
v_gene: TRBV6-5; j_gene: TRBJ1-2; CDR3aa: CASSYGRVGNGYTF
v_gene: TRBV19; j_gene: TRBJ2-3; CDR3aa: CASNHRQTGTDTQYF
v_gene: TRBV4-2; j_gene: TRBJ2-6; CDR3aa: CASSLGQGSGANVLTF
v_gene: TRBV28; j_gene: TRBJ2-1; CDR3aa: CASSTNSGGYNEQFF
v_gene: TRBV5-1; j_gene: TRBJ2-5; CDR3aa: CASSLGQTQETQYF
v_gene: TRBV4-2; j_gene: TRBJ1-5; CDR3aa: CASSQERGHGQPQHF
v_gene: TRBV10-1; j_gene: TRBJ2-5; CDR3aa: CASSDGTSGRETQYF
v_gene: TRBV28; j_gene: TRBJ1-4; CDR3aa: CASSTGLGDEKLFF
v_gene: TRBV9; j_gene: TRBJ2-1; CDR3aa: CASSGHNGGYEQFF
v_gene: TRBV7-2; j_gene: TRBJ2-7; CDR3aa: CASSFWEQYF
v_gene: TRBV27; j_gene: TRBJ1-2; CDR3aa: CASSPSFSRSGGYTF
v_gene: TRBV28; j_gene: TRBJ2-1; CDR3aa: CASSFQLNNEQFF
v_gene: TRBV5-4; j_gene: TRBJ2-7; CDR3aa: CASSKTGTHSYEQYF
v_gene: TRBV7-2; j_gene: TRBJ2-1; CDR3aa: CASSSSGLGDNEQFF
v_gene: TRBV7-9; j_gene: TRBJ2-2; CDR3aa: CASSSGTGRTGELFF
v_gene: TRBV18; j_gene: TRBJ2-4; CDR3aa: CASSPLAGPPGAKNIQYF
v_gene: TRBV7-6; j_gene: TRBJ2-2; CDR3aa: CASSGTANTGELFF
v_gene: TRBV7-9; j_gene: TRBJ2-7; CDR3aa: CASSLSGSGTGGHEQYF
v_gene: TRBV19; j_gene: TRBJ2-3; CDR3aa: CASSGAWASGSIDTQYF
v_gene: TRBV7-2; j_gene: TRBJ2-5; CDR3aa: CASSLGSAGVGETQYF
v_gene: TRBV6-1; j_gene: TRBJ1-2; CDR3aa: CASSDPGTGVGYTF
v_gene: TRBV5-1; j_gene: TRBJ2-7; CDR3aa: CASSLSAYEQYF
v_gene: TRBV5-4; j_gene: TRBJ1-2; CDR3aa: CASTLLRGQYGYTF
v_gene: TRBV11-2; j_gene: TRBJ2-7; CDR3aa: CASSLEVGTYEQYF
v_gene: TRBV25-1; j_gene: TRBJ2-5; CDR3aa: CASSEYGGKRETQYF
v_gene: TRBV2; j_gene: TRBJ1-2; CDR3aa: CASRALRQGVYGYTF
v_gene: TRBV7-2; j_gene: TRBJ1-2; CDR3aa: CASSLASPGQDPNYGYTF
v_gene: TRBV27; j_gene: TRBJ1-1; CDR3aa: CASSFSNGNTEAFF
v_gene: TRBV5-1; j_gene: TRBJ1-1; CDR3aa: CASSLVGGASTEAFF
v_gene: TRBV2; j_gene: TRBJ2-1; CDR3aa: CASSEGLIYNEGQFF